Given below is one T cell receptor (beta chain) in context. The authors ran a second PCR of about 6 to 12 cycles using a sample-barcoded 5' primer and a J-beta primer mix. In TCRdb, the 5' RACE reads were re-called with MiXCR into one record per CDR3 protein. The sample consists of 1.2 million to 1.5 million distinct CDR3 sequences, 59% of them appearing once. This entry is derived from a study of blood T cells in healthy people across ages. This receptor was identified in a man younger than 35 in good health. The sequenced material came from blood.

The CDR3 DNA sequence: TGTGCCACCAGCTCCATGGAGACAGGAGACTCCTACAATGAGCAGTTCTTC. It codes for CATSSMETGDSYNEQFF. The V and J genes are TRBV15 and TRBJ2-1, with D possibly TRBD1 on 6 matching bases. CDR1 and CDR2 from the germline V gene are LNHNV and YYDKDF (reference sequence). The CDR3 contains 17 residues. V was clipped by 5 bases and J by 0 bases, with 17 bases between them.